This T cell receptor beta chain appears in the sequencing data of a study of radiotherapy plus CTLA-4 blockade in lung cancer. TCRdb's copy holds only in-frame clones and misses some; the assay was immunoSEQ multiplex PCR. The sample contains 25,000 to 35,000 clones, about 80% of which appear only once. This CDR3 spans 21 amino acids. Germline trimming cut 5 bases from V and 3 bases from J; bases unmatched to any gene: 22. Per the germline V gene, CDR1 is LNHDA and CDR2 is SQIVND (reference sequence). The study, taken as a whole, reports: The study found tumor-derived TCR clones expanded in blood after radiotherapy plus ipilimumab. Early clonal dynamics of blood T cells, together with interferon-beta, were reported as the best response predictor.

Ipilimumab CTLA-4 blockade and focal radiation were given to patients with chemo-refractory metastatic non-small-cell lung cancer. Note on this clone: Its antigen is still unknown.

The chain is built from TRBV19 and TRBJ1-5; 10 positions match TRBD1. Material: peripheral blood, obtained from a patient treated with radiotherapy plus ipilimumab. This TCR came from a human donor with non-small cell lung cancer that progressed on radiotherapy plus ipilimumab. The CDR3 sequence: CASSPLTTGGYLVDNNQPQHF. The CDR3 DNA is TGTGCCAGTAGTCCACTCACGACAGGGGGCTATTTGGTAGATAACAATCAGCCCCAGCATTTT.